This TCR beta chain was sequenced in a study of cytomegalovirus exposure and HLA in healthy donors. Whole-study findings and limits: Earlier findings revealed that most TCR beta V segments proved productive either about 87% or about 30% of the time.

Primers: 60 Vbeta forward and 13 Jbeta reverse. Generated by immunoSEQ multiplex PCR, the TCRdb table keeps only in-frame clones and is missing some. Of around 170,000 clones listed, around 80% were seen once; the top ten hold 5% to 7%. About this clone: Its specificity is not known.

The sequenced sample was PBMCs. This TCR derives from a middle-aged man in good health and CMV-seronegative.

The CDR3 DNA reads as TGTGCCAGCTCACCGGGTAGCGGGGGGTACGAGCAGTACTTC. Encoded protein: CASSPGSGGYEQYF. This rearrangement joins TRBV18 to TRBJ2-7; 10 bases map to TRBD2. The CDR3 sequence is 14 residues long. Germline values: CDR1 KGHSH, CDR2 LQKENI. V was clipped by 3 bases and J by 4 bases; unmatched bases: 3.